One and the same sample provided the 4 T cell receptor beta chains below, sequenced in a study of cytomegalovirus exposure and HLA in healthy donors. PCR was performed using 60 Vbeta and 13 Jbeta primers. The method was immunoSEQ multiplex PCR; TCRdb's version includes in-frame clones alone and lacks a portion of them. Of 110,000 to 150,000 clones in the sample, around two thirds were seen once. The sample comprised PBMCs. The receptors shown here come from a man in his late teens or twenties in good health and CMV-seropositive.

This chain links TRBV29-1 with TRBJ2-3, with a tentative D call TRBD2 (5 bases). V lost 4 bases to trimming and J lost 4 bases, with 9 bases between them. The CDR3 extends over 12 amino acids. CDR1 and CDR2 (germline): SQVTM, ANQGSEA. CDR3 residues: CSVALASDTQYF. The CDR3, as DNA: TGCAGCGTTGCCCTAGCCTCAGATACGCAGTATTTT.

V gene TRBV4-2 combines with J gene TRBJ2-7, with a tentative D call TRBD2 (6 bases). The germline V and J ends were trimmed by 4 bases and 2 bases, with 12 bases remaining between them. The length of the CDR3 is 14 residues. Per the germline V gene, CDR1 is LGHNA and CDR2 is YNFKEQ. CDR3 sequence: CASSPRDSPYEQYF. The DNA of the CDR3 is TGTGCCAGCAGCCCCCGGGACTCCCCCTACGAGCAGTACTTC.

The V gene is TRBV15, the J gene TRBJ1-5; no clear D gene. V lost 4 bases and J lost 0, with 7 bases in between. CDR1 is LNHNV, CDR2 YYDKDF, per germline (reference sequence). The CDR3 runs to 14 residues. The DNA of the CDR3 is TGTGCCACCAGCACAGTTTATAGCAATCAGCCCCAGCATTTT. This sequence encodes CATSTVYSNQPQHF.

This clone was found a few times. This chain joins TRBV30 and TRBJ2-1; tentatively, D is TRBD2 (5 bases). The CDR3 is made up of 12 amino acids. V lost 4 bases, J lost 7 bases, and 11 bases lay in between. Germline V CDR1 and CDR2: GTSNPN, SVGIG (reference sequence). The CDR3 is CAWKEVGNEQFF. The CDR3 DNA reads TGTGCCTGGAAGGAGGTTGGGAATGAGCAGTTCTTC.